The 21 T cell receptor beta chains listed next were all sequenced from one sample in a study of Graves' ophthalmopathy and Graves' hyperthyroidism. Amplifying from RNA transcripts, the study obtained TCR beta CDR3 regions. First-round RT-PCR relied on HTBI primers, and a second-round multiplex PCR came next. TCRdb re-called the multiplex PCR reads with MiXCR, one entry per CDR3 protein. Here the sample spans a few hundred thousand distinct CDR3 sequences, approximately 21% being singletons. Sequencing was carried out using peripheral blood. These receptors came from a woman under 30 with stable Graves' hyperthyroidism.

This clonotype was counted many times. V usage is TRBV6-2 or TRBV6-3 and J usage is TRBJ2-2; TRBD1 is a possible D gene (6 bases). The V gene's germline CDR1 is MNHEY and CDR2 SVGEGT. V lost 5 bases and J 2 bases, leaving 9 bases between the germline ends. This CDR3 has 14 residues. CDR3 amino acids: CASSPGHNTGELFF. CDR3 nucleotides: TGTGCCAGCAGTCCGGGACACAACACCGGGGAGCTGTTTTTT.

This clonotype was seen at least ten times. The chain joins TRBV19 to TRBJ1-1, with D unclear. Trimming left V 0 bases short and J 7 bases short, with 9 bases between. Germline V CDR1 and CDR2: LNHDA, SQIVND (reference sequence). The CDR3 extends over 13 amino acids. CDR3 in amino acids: CASSIDGRLEAFF. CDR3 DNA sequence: TGTGCCAGTAGTATAGATGGTCGGCTTGAAGCTTTCTTT.

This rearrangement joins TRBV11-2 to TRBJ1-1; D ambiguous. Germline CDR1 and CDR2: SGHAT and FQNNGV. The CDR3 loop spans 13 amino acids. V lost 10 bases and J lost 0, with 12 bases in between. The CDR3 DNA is TGTGCCACCACCGATTGGGTGAACACTGAAGCTTTCTTT. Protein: CATTDWVNTEAFF.

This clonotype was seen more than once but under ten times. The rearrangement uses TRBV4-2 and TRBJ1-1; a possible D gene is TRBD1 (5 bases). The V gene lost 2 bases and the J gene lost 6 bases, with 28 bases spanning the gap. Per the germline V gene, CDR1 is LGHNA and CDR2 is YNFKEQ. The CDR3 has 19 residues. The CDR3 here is CASSQRPPGAGYHRAEAFF. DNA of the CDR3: TGTGCCAGCAGCCAACGCCCTCCGGGCGCAGGGTATCATCGCGCTGAAGCTTTCTTT.

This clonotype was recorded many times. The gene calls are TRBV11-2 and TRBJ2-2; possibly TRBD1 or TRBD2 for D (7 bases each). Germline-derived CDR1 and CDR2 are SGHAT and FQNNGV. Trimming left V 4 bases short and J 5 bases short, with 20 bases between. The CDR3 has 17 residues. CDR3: CASSYRGDSSGTGELFF. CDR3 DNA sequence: TGTGCCAGCAGCTACCGGGGGGACAGTTCGGGGACCGGGGAGCTGTTTTTT. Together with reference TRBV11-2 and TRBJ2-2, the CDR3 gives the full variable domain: EAGVAQSPRYKIIEKRQSVAFWCNPISGHATLYWYQQILGQGPKLLIQFQNNGVVDDSQLPKDRFSAERLKGVDSTLKIQPAKLEDSAVYLCASSYRGDSSGTGELFFGEGSRLTVL.

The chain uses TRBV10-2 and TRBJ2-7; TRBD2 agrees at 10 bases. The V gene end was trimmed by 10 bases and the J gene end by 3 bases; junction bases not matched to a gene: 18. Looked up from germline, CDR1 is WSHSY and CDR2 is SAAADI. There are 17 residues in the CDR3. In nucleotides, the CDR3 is TGCGCCATCTGGCGCGGGACTAGCGTGAGAGGAGGCTACGAGCAGTACTTC. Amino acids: CAIWRGTSVRGGYEQYF.

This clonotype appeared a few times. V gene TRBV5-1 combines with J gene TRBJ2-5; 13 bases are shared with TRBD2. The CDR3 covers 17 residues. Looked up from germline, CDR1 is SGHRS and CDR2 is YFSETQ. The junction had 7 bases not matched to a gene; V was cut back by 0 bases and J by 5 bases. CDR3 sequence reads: CASSLELAGGLHETQYF. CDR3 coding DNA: TGCGCCAGCAGCTTGGAACTAGCGGGAGGGCTTCATGAGACCCAGTACTTC.

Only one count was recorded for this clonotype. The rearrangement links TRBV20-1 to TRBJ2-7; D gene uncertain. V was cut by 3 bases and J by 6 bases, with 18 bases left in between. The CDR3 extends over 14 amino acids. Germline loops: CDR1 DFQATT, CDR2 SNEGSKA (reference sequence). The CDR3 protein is CSARAHAINTEQYF. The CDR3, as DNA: TGCAGTGCTAGGGCCCACGCGATCAACACCGAGCAGTACTTC.

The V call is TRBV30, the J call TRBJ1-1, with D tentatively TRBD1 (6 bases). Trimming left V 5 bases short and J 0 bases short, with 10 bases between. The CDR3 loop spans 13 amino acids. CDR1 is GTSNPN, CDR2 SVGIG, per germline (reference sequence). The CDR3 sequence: CAWGGRVNTEAFF. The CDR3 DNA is TGTGCCTGGGGGGGGCGGGTGAACACTGAAGCTTTCTTT.

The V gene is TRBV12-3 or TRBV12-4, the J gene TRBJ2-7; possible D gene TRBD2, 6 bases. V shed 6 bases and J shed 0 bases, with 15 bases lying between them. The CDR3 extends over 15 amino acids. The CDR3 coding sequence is TGTGCCAGCAGCCCTACGGGACTCCTCTCCTACGAGCAGTACTTC. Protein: CASSPTGLLSYEQYF.

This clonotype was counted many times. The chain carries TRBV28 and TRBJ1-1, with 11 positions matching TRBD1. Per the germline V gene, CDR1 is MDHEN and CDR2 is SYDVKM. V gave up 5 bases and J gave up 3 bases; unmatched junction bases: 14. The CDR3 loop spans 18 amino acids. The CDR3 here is CASSLTKWTGGRHTEAFF. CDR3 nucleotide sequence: TGTGCCAGCAGTCTTACGAAATGGACAGGGGGCAGGCACACTGAAGCTTTCTTT.

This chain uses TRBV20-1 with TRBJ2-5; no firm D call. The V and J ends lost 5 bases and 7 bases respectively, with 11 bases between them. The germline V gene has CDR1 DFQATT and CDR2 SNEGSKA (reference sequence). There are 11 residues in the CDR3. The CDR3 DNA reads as TGCAGTGCTCCCCACGCCAGGACCCAGTACTTC. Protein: CSAPHARTQYF.

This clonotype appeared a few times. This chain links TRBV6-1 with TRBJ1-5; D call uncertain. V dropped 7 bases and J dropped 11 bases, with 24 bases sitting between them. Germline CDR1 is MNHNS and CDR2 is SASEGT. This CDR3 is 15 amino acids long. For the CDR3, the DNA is TGTGCCAGCAACCAACAGTTTCGGTGGAGTTGGGCCCAGCATTTT. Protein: CASNQQFRWSWAQHF.

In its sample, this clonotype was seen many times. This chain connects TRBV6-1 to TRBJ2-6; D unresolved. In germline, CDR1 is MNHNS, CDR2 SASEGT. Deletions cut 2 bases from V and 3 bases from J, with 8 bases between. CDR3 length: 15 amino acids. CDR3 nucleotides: TGTGCCAGCAGTGAATGGGCGTTTGGGGCCAACGTCCTGACTTTC. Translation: CASSEWAFGANVLTF.

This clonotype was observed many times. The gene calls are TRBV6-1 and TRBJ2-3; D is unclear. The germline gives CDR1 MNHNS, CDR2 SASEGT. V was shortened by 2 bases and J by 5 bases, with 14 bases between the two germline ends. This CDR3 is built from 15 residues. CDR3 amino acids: CASSEKYYWGDTQYF. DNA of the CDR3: TGTGCCAGCAGTGAAAAATACTACTGGGGAGATACGCAGTATTTT.

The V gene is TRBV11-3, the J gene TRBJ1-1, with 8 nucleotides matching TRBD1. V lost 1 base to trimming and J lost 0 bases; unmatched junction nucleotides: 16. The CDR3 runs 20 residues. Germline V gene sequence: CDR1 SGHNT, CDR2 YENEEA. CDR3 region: CASSLGGTGFVRGVNTEAFF. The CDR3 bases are TGTGCCAGCAGCTTAGGTGGGACAGGCTTTGTCAGGGGGGTGAACACTGAAGCTTTCTTT.

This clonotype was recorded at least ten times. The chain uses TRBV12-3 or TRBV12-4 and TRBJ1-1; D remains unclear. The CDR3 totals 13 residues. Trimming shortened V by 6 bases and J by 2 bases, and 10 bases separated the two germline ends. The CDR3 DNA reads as TGTGCCAGCAGCCCACAATCAAACACTGAAGCTTTCTTT. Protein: CASSPQSNTEAFF.

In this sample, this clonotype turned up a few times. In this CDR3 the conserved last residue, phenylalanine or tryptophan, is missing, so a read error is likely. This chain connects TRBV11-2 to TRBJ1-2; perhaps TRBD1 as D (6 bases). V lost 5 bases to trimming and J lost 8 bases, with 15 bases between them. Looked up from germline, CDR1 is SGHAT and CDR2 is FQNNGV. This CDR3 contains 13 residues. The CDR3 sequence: CASSPGTIGGYTL. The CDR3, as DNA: TGTGCCAGCAGCCCAGGGACAATTGGCGGCTACACCCTC.

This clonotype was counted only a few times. The CDR3 here is CASHRGYGLNTEAFF. CDR3 DNA sequence: TGTGCCAGCCATCGGGGATACGGGTTGAACACTGAAGCTTTCTTT. The chain employs TRBV12-3 or TRBV12-4 and TRBJ1-1; D call uncertain. V lost 8 bases and J lost 0, with 16 bases in between. The CDR3 loop spans 15 amino acids.

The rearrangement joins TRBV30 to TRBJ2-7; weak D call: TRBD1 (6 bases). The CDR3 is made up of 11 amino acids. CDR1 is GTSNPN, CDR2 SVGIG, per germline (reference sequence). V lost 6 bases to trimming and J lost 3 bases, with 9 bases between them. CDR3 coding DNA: TGTGCCTGCGGGACAAACTACGAGCAGTACTTC. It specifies CACGTNYEQYF.

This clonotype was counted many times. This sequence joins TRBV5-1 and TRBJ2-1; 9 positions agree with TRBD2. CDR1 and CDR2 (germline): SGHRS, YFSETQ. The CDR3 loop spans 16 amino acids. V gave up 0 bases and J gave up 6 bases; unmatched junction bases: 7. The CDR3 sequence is CASSLALREGRNEQFF. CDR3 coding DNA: TGCGCCAGCAGCTTGGCTTTGCGGGAGGGCCGCAATGAGCAGTTCTTC.